One and the same sample provided the 11 T cell receptor beta chains below, sequenced in a study of T cell repertoires in cytomegalovirus infection. TCRdb analysed the reads with MiXCR anew, one entry per CDR3 protein. The sample holds some 600,000 distinct CDR3 sequences; approximately 24% are singletons and the top ten take approximately 8.2%. Specimen: CD8+ T cells from PBMCs. The receptors originated from a human donor in good health (CMV status not recorded). Some clones in this sample may be carry-over from other donors' samples.

The table lists this clonotype with many counts. The chain couples TRBV5-5 to TRBJ2-7; possible D gene TRBD1, 6 bases. The CDR3 loop spans 14 amino acids. Germline V gene sequence: CDR1 SGHKS, CDR2 YYEKEE (reference sequence). Trimming pared 4 bases from V and 5 bases from J, leaving 16 bases between. CDR3 nucleotides: TGTGCCAGCAGCGGTGGACAGCTTGGGGACGAGCAGTACGTC. Its translation: CASSGGQLGDEQYV.

This chain joins TRBV6-2 or TRBV6-3 and TRBJ2-7; 8 positions match TRBD1. The germline V gene encodes CDR1 MNHEY and CDR2 SVGEGT. Germline trimming cut 4 bases from V and 7 bases from J; bases unmatched to any gene: 6. The length of the CDR3 is 13 residues. The CDR3 bases are TGTGCCAGCAGTTGGGGACAGGACATTGAGCAGTACGTC. This sequence encodes CASSWGQDIEQYV.

This clonotype was counted between two and nine times. CDR3 sequence: CASSLEGGGQYF. Here the CDR3 DNA reads TGTGCCAGCAGCTTAGAAGGCGGGGGGCAGTATTTT. The gene calls are TRBV7-9 and TRBJ2-3, with 7 bases fitting TRBD2. Germline-derived CDR1 and CDR2 are SEHNR and FQNEAQ (reference sequence). V shed 1 base, J shed 11 bases, and the junction held 3 bases outside the gene matches. CDR3 length: 12 residues.

V usage is TRBV7-8 and J usage is TRBJ2-5; TRBD2 aligns across 10 bases. This CDR3 has 16 residues. Germline trimming cut 1 base from V and 0 bases from J; bases unmatched to any gene: 2. The germline V gene has CDR1 SGHVS and CDR2 FQNEAQ. CDR3 amino acids: CASSLVSGGDQETQYF. For the CDR3, the DNA is TGTGCCAGCAGCTTAGTGAGCGGGGGGGACCAAGAGACCCAGTACTTC.

A few counts support this clonotype. The V gene is TRBV7-9, the J gene TRBJ1-4; D perhaps matches TRBD1 (5 bases). Trimming left V 1 base short and J 12 bases short, with 15 bases between. Per germline, CDR1 SEHNR and CDR2 FQNEAQ (reference sequence). This CDR3 has 14 residues. The CDR3 sequence is CASSLVGGIGELFF. CDR3 DNA: TGTGCCAGCAGCTTAGTGGGGGGTATTGGAGAACTGTTTTTT.

This clonotype was counted between two and nine times. The V call is TRBV5-4, the J call TRBJ2-1, with D maybe TRBD2 (5 bases). V was shortened by 4 bases and J by 5 bases, with 16 bases between the two germline ends. Germline-derived CDR1 and CDR2 are SGHNT and YYREEE (reference sequence). The CDR3 loop spans 15 amino acids. The DNA for the CDR3 is TGTGCCAGCAGCCAAGCGACGAGGGCCCACAATGAGCAGTTCTTC. It is translated as CASSQATRAHNEQFF.

This clonotype appeared many times. The junction differs from germline at one of its ends, possibly a read error. The rearrangement joins TRBV7-2 to TRBJ2-5; 7 nucleotides line up with TRBD1. The CDR3 runs 12 residues. The V gene's germline CDR1 is SGHTA and CDR2 FQGNSA. The CDR3 DNA is TGTGCCAGCAGCTCCGCCCGGGACAGCTTGTTGTTC. Amino acid sequence: CASSSARDSLLF.

The chain carries TRBV28 and TRBJ2-5; D possibly corresponds to TRBD2 (5 bases). Germline CDR1 is MDHEN and CDR2 is SYDVKM. This CDR3 is 14 amino acids long. Trimming stripped 3 bases from V and 5 bases from J, with 13 bases between. Here the CDR3 reads CASSFRGKVETQYF. Here the CDR3 DNA reads TGTGCCAGCAGTTTCCGGGGAAAGGTGGAGACCCAGTACTTC.

Here the CDR3 DNA reads TGTGCCAGCACCCCGAGAGAGGCGGGCGGCACCGGGGAGCTGTTTTTT. This codes for CASTPREAGGTGELFF. This rearrangement joins TRBV12-3 or TRBV12-4 to TRBJ2-2, with a tentative D call TRBD2 (5 bases). V shed 7 bases and J shed 4 bases, with 19 bases lying between them. The CDR3 covers 16 residues.

A remark on this clonotype: The junction shows a germline mismatch at one end, possibly a read error. The chain combines TRBV7-8 with TRBJ1-3; D gene uncertain. This CDR3 is built from 15 residues. Germline CDR1 reads SGHVS; CDR2 reads FQNEAQ. The CDR3 nucleotides read TGTGCCAGCAGCTTAGGGGCGAGCTCTAGAAACACCATATATTTT. As protein: CASSLGASSRNTIYF.

This chain connects TRBV5-6 to TRBJ1-2; TRBD1 matches 7 bases. Germline assignment: CDR1 SGHDT and CDR2 YYEEEE. The CDR3 extends over 15 amino acids. V shed 4 bases, J shed 5 bases, and the junction held 11 bases outside the gene matches. The DNA for the CDR3 is TGTGCCAGCAGCCCTTCCTGGACAGGAGGATATGGCTACACCTTC. It is translated as CASSPSWTGGYGYTF.